The 2 T cell receptor beta chains below come from one sample, sequenced in a study of cytomegalovirus exposure and HLA in healthy donors. PCR employed 60 Vbeta and 13 Jbeta primers. Clones were read by immunoSEQ multiplex PCR, and TCRdb kept only the in-frame ones, dropping some. The data contain roughly 200,000 clones, over 70% of them singletons. The sample taken for sequencing was PBMCs. These receptors were obtained from a man between 40 and 49 years old in good health and CMV-seropositive.

J is TRBJ2-7 and V is TRBV7-2, with TRBD2 matching 7 bases. The CDR3 has 15 residues. CDR1 and CDR2 from the germline V gene are SGHTA and FQGNSA. Trimming at V came to 5 bases and at J to 2 bases, leaving 9 bases not matched to a gene. The CDR3 DNA is TGTGCCAGCAGCCTCCCCGGGGGGTCTCCCTACGAGCAGTACTTC. Its protein is CASSLPGGSPYEQYF.

The genes are TRBV11-2 and TRBJ2-2; D uncertain. Germline V gives CDR1 SGHAT, CDR2 FQNNGV. The CDR3 extends over 12 amino acids. Trimming pared 1 base from V and 7 bases from J, leaving 4 bases between. CDR3 in DNA: TGTGCCAGCAGCTTAGGCAGCGGGGAGCTGTTTTTT. The encoded protein is CASSLGSGELFF.